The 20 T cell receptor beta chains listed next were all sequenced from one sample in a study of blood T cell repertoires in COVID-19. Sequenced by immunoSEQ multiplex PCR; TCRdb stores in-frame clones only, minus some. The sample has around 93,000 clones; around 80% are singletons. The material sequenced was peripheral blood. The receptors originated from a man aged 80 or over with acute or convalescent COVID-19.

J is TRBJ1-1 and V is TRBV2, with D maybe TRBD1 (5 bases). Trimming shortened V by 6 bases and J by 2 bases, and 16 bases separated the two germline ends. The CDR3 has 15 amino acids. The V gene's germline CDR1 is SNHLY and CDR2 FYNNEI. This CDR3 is CASSDRTHLNTEAFF. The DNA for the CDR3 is TGTGCCAGCAGCGATCGGACACATCTCAACACTGAAGCTTTCTTT.

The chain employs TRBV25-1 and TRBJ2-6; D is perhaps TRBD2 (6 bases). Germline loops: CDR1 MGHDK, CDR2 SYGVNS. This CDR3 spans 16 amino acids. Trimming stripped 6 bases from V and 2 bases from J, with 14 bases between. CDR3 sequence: CASSYRGLAGANVLTF. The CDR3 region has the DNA TGTGCCAGCAGCTACCGGGGGTTGGCTGGGGCCAACGTCCTGACTTTC.

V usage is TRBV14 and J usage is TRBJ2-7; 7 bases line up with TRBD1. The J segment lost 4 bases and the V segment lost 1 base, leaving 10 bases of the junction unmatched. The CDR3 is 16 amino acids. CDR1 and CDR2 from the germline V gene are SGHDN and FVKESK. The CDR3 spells CASSQVAVRDRYEQYF. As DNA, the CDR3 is TGTGCCAGCAGCCAAGTGGCTGTCAGGGACAGATACGAGCAGTACTTC.

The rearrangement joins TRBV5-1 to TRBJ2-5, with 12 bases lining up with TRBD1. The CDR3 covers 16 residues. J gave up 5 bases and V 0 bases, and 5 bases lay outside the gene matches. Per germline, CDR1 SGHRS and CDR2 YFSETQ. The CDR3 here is CASSLAGTGGGETQYF. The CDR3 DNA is TGCGCCAGCAGCTTGGCTGGGACAGGGGGCGGTGAGACCCAGTACTTC.

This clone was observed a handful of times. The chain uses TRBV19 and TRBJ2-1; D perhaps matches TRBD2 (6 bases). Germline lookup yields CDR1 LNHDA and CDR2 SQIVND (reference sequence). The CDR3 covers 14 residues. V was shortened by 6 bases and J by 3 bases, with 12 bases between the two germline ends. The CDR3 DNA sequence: TGTGCCAGTAGCTGGGGGGACTTCTACAATGAGCAGTTCTTC. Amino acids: CASSWGDFYNEQFF.

The CDR3 region is CASSQESLAGALYNEQFF. The CDR3 DNA sequence: TGTGCCAGCTCGCAAGAATCACTAGCGGGGGCGCTATACAATGAGCAGTTCTTC. The gene calls are TRBV18 and TRBJ2-1; 11 positions agree with TRBD2. V shed 6 bases, J shed 4 bases, and the junction held 14 bases outside the gene matches. There are 18 residues in the CDR3. Per the germline V gene, CDR1 is KGHSH and CDR2 is LQKENI.

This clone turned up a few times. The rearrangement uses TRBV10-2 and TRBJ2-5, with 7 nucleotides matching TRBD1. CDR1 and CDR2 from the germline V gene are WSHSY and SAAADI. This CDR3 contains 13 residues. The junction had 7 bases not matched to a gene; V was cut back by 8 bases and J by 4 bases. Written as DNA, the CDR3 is TGCGCCAGCGGAGACAGGGCTCCAGAGACCCAGTACTTC. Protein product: CASGDRAPETQYF.

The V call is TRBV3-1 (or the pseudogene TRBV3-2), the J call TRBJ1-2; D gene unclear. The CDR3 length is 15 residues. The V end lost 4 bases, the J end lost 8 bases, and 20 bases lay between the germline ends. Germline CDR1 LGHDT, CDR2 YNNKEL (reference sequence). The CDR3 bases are TGTGCCAGCAGCCCCTCATCAGTTCTCCCTAGGGGCTACACCTTC. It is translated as CASSPSSVLPRGYTF.

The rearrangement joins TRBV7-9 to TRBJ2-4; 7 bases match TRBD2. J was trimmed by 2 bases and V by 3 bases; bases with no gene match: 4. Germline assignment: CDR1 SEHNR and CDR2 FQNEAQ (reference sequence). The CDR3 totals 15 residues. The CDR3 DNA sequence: TGTGCCAGCAGCTTTTCCGGGGGGACCAAAAACATTCAGTACTTC. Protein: CASSFSGGTKNIQYF.

CDR3 sequence (DNA): TGTGCCAGCAGCTACTCCTTCACCGGGGAGCTGTTTTTT. This gives the protein CASSYSFTGELFF. The chain is built from TRBV7-2 and TRBJ2-2; D is unresolved. Germline values: CDR1 SGHTA, CDR2 FQGNSA. The CDR3 is made up of 13 amino acids. The V end was cut by 4 bases, the J end by 4 bases, with 7 bases between.

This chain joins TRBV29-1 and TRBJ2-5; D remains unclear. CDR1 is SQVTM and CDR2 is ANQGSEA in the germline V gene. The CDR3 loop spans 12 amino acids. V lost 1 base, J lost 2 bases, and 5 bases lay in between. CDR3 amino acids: CSVEVQQETQYF. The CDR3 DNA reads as TGCAGCGTTGAAGTCCAGCAAGAGACCCAGTACTTC.

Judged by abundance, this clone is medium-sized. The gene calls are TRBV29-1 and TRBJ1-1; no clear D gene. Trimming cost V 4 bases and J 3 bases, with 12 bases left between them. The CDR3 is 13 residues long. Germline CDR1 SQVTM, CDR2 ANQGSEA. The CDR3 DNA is TGCAGCGTTGCTGTTGGCGGATACACTGAAGCTTTCTTT. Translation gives CSVAVGGYTEAFF. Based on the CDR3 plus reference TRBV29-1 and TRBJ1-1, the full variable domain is SAVISQKPSRDICQRGTSLTIQCQVDSQVTMMFWYRQQPGQSLTLIATANQGSEATYESGFVIDKFPISRPNLTFSTLTVSNMSPEDSSIYLCSVAVGGYTEAFFGQGTRLTVV.

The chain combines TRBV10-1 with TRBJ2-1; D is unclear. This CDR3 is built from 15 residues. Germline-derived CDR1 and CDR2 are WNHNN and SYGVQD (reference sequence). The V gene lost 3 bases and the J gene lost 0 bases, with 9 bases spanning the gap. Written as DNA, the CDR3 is TGCGCCAGCAGTGAAGTGGGCGACTCCTACAATGAGCAGTTCTTC. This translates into CASSEVGDSYNEQFF.

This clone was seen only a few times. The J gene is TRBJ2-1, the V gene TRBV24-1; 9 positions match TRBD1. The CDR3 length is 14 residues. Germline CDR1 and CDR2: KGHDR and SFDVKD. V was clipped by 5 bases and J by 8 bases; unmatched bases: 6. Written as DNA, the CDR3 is TGTGCCACCAGTGGCGGACAGGGGCCGGATGAGCAGTTCTTC. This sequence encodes CATSGGQGPDEQFF.

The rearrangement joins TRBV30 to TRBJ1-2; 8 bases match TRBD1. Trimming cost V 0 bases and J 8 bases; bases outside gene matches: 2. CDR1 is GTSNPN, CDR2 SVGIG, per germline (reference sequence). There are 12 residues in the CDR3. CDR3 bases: TGTGCCTGGAGTGTTCAGGGGGCAGGCTACACCTTC. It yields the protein CAWSVQGAGYTF.

The CDR3, as DNA: TGTGCCAGCAGCCCCTGGGGGGGCCGACAAGAGACCCAGTACTTC. Its protein product is CASSPWGGRQETQYF. This sequence joins TRBV7-2 and TRBJ2-5; weak D call: TRBD2 (7 bases). The V gene lost 5 bases and the J gene lost 2 bases, with 15 bases spanning the gap. Per the germline V gene, CDR1 is SGHTA and CDR2 is FQGNSA. The length of the CDR3 is 15 residues. Full variable domain (outside the CDR3, taken from reference TRBV7-2 and TRBJ2-5): GAGVSQSPSNKVTEKGKDVELRCDPISGHTALYWYRQSLGQGLEFLIYFQGNSAPDKSGLPSDRFSAERTGGSVSTLTIQRTQQEDSAVYLCASSPWGGRQETQYFGPGTRLLVL.

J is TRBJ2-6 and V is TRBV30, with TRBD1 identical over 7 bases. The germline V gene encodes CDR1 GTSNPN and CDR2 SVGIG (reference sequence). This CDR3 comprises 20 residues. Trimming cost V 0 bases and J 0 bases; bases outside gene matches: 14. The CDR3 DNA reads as TGTGCCTGGAGTGTACAGCGTTACAGGGGTCGGTCCTCTGGGGCCAACGTCCTGACTTTC. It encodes CAWSVQRYRGRSSGANVLTF.

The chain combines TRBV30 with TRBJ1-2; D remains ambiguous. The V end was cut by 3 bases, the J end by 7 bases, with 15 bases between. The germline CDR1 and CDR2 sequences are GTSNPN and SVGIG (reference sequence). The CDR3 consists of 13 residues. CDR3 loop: CAWRPDSLSGYTF. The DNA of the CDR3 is TGTGCCTGGAGACCAGACTCCCTGAGTGGCTACACCTTC.

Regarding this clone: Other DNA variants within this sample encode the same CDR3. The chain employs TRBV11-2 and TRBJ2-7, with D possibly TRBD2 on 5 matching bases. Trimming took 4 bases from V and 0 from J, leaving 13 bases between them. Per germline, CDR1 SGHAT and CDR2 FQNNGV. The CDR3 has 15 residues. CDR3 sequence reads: CASSSSGVSSYEQYF. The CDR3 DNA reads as TGTGCCAGCAGCTCCTCCGGGGTGTCCTCCTACGAGCAGTACTTC.

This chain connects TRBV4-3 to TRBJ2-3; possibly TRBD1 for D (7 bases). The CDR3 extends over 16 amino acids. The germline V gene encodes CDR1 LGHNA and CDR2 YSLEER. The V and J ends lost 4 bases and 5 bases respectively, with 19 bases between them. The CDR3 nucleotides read TGCGCCAGCAGCCTCGAGGGGGCGGGACTGGGAGATACGCAGTATTTT. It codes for CASSLEGAGLGDTQYF.